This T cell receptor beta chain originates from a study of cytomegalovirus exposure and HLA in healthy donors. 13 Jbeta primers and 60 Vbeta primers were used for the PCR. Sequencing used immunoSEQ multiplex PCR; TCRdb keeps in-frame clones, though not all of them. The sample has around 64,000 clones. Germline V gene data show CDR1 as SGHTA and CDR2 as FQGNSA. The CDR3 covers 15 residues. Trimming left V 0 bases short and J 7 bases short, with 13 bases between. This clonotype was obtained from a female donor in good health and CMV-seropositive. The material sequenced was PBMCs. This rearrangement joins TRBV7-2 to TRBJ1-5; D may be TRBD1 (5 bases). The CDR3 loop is CASSLAVLGGQPQHF. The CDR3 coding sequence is TGTGCCAGCAGCTTAGCGGTTTTGGGGGGGCAGCCCCAGCATTTT.